The next 16 T cell receptor beta chains were all read from a single sample in a study of shared clonotypes between healthy human individuals (dated by TCRdb to between 2020 and 2021). CD8 naive samples consisted of CD45RO-negative cells that were positively selected for CCR7, yielding a CD45RA+CCR7+ population without TemRA cells. Libraries came from the immunoSEQ multiplex PCR assay. TCRdb holds this immuneACCESS table with in-frame rearrangements only. Some clones are missing; in checked studies, unresolved V genes explain under half, and the rest has no known cause. For this sample there are about 2,200,000 clones; about 92% appear just once. Under 2% of the sample lies in the top ten. Sequences were obtained from naive CD8+ T cells from PBMCs. Taken with the paper, the label for cell subset or site translates to: CD45RA+CCR7+. The source is a man younger than 35 in good health. Some clones in this sample may be carry-over from other donors' samples.

The chain carries TRBV4-1 and TRBJ2-7, with TRBD1 identical over 9 bases. CDR1 is MGHRA and CDR2 is YSYEKL in the germline V gene. CDR3 length equals 16 residues. The V and J ends lost 0 bases and 3 bases, in that order; junction bases with no gene match: 6. The CDR3 is CASSQEGPDRGYEQYF. The CDR3 DNA reads TGCGCCAGCAGCCAAGAGGGGCCGGACAGGGGCTACGAGCAGTACTTC.

Note on this clone: The sample carries other DNA sequences with the same CDR3. The J gene is TRBJ2-1, the V gene TRBV7-9; D remains unclear. Trimming pared 5 bases from V and 4 bases from J, leaving 3 bases between. The CDR3 is 11 amino acids. Per germline, CDR1 SEHNR and CDR2 FQNEAQ (reference sequence). The DNA of the CDR3 is TGTGCCAGCAGCCGTTACAATGAGCAGTTCTTC. This gives the protein CASSRYNEQFF.

The gene calls are TRBV5-6 and TRBJ1-5; possibly TRBD1 for D (5 bases). The V end was cut by 0 bases, the J end by 6 bases, with 10 bases between. In germline, CDR1 is SGHDT, CDR2 YYEEEE. The CDR3 is made up of 14 amino acids. CDR3 DNA sequence: TGTGCCAGCAGCTTGGCCGGGGGAGCTCAGCCCCAGCATTTT. Protein: CASSLAGGAQPQHF.

This chain links TRBV11-2 with TRBJ2-7; D is uncertain. Per the germline V gene, CDR1 is SGHAT and CDR2 is FQNNGV. Trimming shortened V by 0 bases and J by 4 bases, and 13 bases separated the two germline ends. The CDR3 totals 15 residues. DNA of the CDR3: TGTGCCAGCAGCTTAGACGTCGGCATTCCTTACGAGCAGTACTTC. Translation gives CASSLDVGIPYEQYF.

J is TRBJ2-6 and V is TRBV10-1; D not resolved. Germline values: CDR1 WNHNN, CDR2 SYGVQD (reference sequence). Trimming took off 4 bases at V and 2 bases at J, with 15 bases between the two ends. The CDR3 runs to 17 residues. The CDR3 reads CASSALAVPPGANVLTF. The CDR3 DNA is TGCGCCAGCAGTGCTCTCGCTGTCCCTCCTGGGGCCAACGTCCTGACTTTC.

The V gene is TRBV10-3, the J gene TRBJ2-5; D could derive from TRBD1 or TRBD2 (5 bases each). The V and J ends lost 0 bases and 5 bases respectively, with 16 bases between them. The CDR3 length is 16 residues. Germline V lookup: CDR1 ENHRY, CDR2 SYGVKD. CDR3 bases: TGTGCCATCAGTGAGTCGGAATGGGGGAGCGGCGAGACCCAGTACTTC. Amino acid sequence: CAISESEWGSGETQYF.

The chain links TRBV11-2 to TRBJ1-1; no clear D gene. This CDR3 comprises 13 residues. Trimming left V 3 bases short and J 7 bases short, with 12 bases between. Per germline, CDR1 SGHAT and CDR2 FQNNGV. The CDR3 here is CASSFGEGSEAFF. The DNA for the CDR3 is TGTGCCAGCAGCTTCGGCGAGGGCAGTGAAGCTTTCTTT.

This CDR3 is CASSFWPTFEQYF. CDR3 DNA: TGTGCCAGCAGCTTTTGGCCTACCTTCGAGCAGTACTTC. The chain couples TRBV5-6 to TRBJ2-7; D gene ambiguous. Trimming took 2 bases from V and 6 from J, leaving 12 bases between them. The CDR3 has 13 amino acids. Germline CDR1 reads SGHDT; CDR2 reads YYEEEE.

The genes are TRBV7-2 and TRBJ1-4; D is uncertain. The V and J ends lost 2 bases and 8 bases respectively, with 9 bases between them. CDR3 size: 13 residues. Germline V gene lookup returns CDR1 SGHTA and CDR2 FQGNSA. The CDR3 DNA is TGTGCCAGCAGCTTATGGGTCAGGGAAAAACTGTTTTTT. Translated: CASSLWVREKLFF.

V is TRBV2 and J is TRBJ2-7; 11 bases agree with TRBD1. CDR1 and CDR2 from the germline V gene are SNHLY and FYNNEI. V shed 4 bases and J 4 bases; nucleotides not matched to a gene: 6. The CDR3 consists of 15 residues. The CDR3 DNA reads as TGTGCCAGCAGTGCATGGGACAGGGGGAGATACGAGCAGTACTTC. It codes for CASSAWDRGRYEQYF.

J is TRBJ1-5 and V is TRBV2; 7 bases align to TRBD1. The CDR3 loop spans 15 amino acids. Losses at the gene ends were 7 bases for V and 0 bases for J; bases not matched to a gene: 6. The germline V gene has CDR1 SNHLY and CDR2 FYNNEI. The CDR3: CASNRDSDSNQPQHF. CDR3 bases: TGTGCCAGCAATAGGGACAGCGATAGCAATCAGCCCCAGCATTTT. Complete variable domain (other parts from reference TRBV2 and TRBJ1-5): EPEVTQTPSHQVTQMGQEVILRCVPISNHLYFYWYRQILGQKVEFLVSFYNNEISEKSEIFDDQFSVERPDGSNFTLKIRSTKLEDSAMYFCASNRDSDSNQPQHFGDGTRLSIL.

This clone was seen a handful of times. The J gene is TRBJ1-1, the V gene TRBV9; D is perhaps TRBD1 (6 bases). V shed 3 bases and J shed 5 bases, with 11 bases lying between them. The CDR3 is 13 residues long. Germline CDR1 and CDR2: SGDLS and YYNGEE. CDR3 sequence: CASSAGVSTEAFF. In nucleotides, the CDR3 is TGTGCCAGCAGCGCAGGGGTCTCGACTGAAGCTTTCTTT.

The V and J genes are TRBV4-1 and TRBJ2-5, with a tentative D call TRBD2 (5 bases). This CDR3 contains 17 residues. Germline V gene data show CDR1 as MGHRA and CDR2 as YSYEKL. V was trimmed by 2 bases and J by 4 bases, leaving 20 bases between them. The CDR3 DNA reads TGCGCCAGCAGCCAATACCCACCGGGGTCCCCGGGAGAGACCCAGTACTTC. This encodes CASSQYPPGSPGETQYF.

This chain connects TRBV7-2 to TRBJ2-1; 10 bases align to TRBD2. Germline CDR1 SGHTA, CDR2 FQGNSA. The CDR3 is made up of 16 amino acids. Losses at the gene ends were 6 bases for V and 5 bases for J; bases not matched to a gene: 10. The CDR3 DNA reads TGTGCCAGCAGTCCTCGGAGCGGGAGGGTGCACAATGAGCAGTTCTTC. It specifies CASSPRSGRVHNEQFF. The full variable domain, in which reference TRBV7-2 and TRBJ2-1 provide the parts outside the CDR3, is GAGVSQSPSNKVTEKGKDVELRCDPISGHTALYWYRQSLGQGLEFLIYFQGNSAPDKSGLPSDRFSAERTGGSVSTLTIQRTQQEDSAVYLCASSPRSGRVHNEQFFGPGTRLTVL.

Comment on this clone: At the DNA level, this CDR3 is encoded by other sequences in the same sample as well. The rearrangement joins TRBV19 to TRBJ1-1; D ambiguous. V dropped 1 base and J dropped 0 bases, with 6 bases sitting between them. The CDR3 sequence is 14 residues long. Germline-derived CDR1 and CDR2 are LNHDA and SQIVND (reference sequence). The CDR3 loop reads CASSIARLNTEAFF. The CDR3 DNA sequence: TGTGCCAGTAGTATAGCTCGCCTGAACACTGAAGCTTTCTTT. The full variable domain, in which reference TRBV19 and TRBJ1-1 provide the parts outside the CDR3, is DGGITQSPKYLFRKEGQNVTLSCEQNLNHDAMYWYRQDPGQGLRLIYYSQIVNDFQKGDIAEGYSVSREKKESFPLTVTSAQKNPTAFYLCASSIARLNTEAFFGQGTRLTVV.

The J gene is TRBJ2-1, the V gene TRBV23-1, with D perhaps TRBD1 (6 bases). TRBV23-1 is identified as an open reading frame with a role that is uncertain. V lost 2 bases and J lost 4, with 12 bases in between. CDR3 length: 15 residues. The CDR3 DNA reads TGCGCCAGCAGTCAAACAGGGTCGTTTTACAATGAGCAGTTCTTC. Its translation: CASSQTGSFYNEQFF.